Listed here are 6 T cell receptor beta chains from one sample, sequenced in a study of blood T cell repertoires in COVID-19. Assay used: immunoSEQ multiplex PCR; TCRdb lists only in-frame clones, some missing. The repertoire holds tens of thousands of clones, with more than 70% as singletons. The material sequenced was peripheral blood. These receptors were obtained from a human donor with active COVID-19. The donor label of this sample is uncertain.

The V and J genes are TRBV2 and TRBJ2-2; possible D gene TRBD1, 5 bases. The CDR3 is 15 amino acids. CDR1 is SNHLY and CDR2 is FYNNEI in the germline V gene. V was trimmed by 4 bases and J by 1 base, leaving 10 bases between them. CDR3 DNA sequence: TGTGCCAGCAGTGCACAGGCTCTGAACACCGGGGAGCTGTTTTTT. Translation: CASSAQALNTGELFF.

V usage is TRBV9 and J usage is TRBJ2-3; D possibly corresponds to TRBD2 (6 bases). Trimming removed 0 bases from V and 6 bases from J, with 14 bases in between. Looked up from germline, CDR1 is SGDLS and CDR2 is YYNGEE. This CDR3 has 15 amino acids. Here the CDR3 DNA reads TGTGCCAGCAGCGTAGGGCCGGAGGGGTTGGATACGCAGTATTTT. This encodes CASSVGPEGLDTQYF. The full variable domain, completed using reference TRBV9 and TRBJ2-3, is DSGVTQTPKHLITATGQRVTLRCSPRSGDLSVYWYQQSLDQGLQFLIQYYNGEERAKGNILERFSAQQFPDLHSELNLSSLELGDSALYFCASSVGPEGLDTQYFGPGTRLTVL.

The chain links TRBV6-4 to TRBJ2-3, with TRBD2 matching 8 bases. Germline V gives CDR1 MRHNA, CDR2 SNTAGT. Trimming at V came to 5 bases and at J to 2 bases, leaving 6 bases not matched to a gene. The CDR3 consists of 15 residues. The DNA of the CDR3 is TGTGCCAGCAGTCCCGGACTAGCTATCACAGATACGCAGTATTTT. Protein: CASSPGLAITDTQYF.

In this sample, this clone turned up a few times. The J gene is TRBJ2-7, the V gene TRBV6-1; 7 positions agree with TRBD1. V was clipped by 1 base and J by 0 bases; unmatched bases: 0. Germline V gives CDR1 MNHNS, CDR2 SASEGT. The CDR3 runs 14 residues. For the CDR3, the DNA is TGTGCCAGCAGTGAAGGGGACAGCTCCTACGAGCAGTACTTC. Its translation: CASSEGDSSYEQYF.

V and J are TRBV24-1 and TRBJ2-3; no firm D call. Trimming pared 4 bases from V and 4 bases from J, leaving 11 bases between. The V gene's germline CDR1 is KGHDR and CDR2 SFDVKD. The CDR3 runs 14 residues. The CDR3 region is CATSDPYGSDTQYF. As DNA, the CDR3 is TGTGCCACCAGTGACCCGTACGGGTCAGATACGCAGTATTTT.

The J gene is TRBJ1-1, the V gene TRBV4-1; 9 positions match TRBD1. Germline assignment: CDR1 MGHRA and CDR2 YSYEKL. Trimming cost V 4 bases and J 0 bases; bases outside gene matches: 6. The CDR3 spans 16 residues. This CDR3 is CASSLAGTGLNTEAFF. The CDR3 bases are TGCGCCAGCAGCCTAGCCGGGACAGGGCTGAACACTGAAGCTTTCTTT.